This T cell receptor (beta chain) was observed in a study of blood T cell repertoires in COVID-19. Study at large: Both acute and convalescent COVID-19 samples were obtained from the United States, Italy and Spain. The analysed material was cDNA or gDNA that came from T cells, B-cell-depleted T cells, or PBMCs.

Clones were read by immunoSEQ multiplex PCR, and TCRdb kept only the in-frame ones, dropping some. Among some 190,000 clones, 84% were seen once, and the ten largest hold roughly 3.1%. The age range of participants was 18 to 89 years, with residence in more than 20 US areas. Within the 2 weeks before study entry, each person in the exposed group met a COVID-19 case. This CDR3 is 18 amino acids long. V gave up 6 bases and J gave up 6 bases, with 24 bases separating them. Germline values: CDR1 MNHEY, CDR2 SMNVEV (reference sequence). Input material: PBMCs or T cells enriched from blood (not recorded which). The genes are TRBV27 and TRBJ1-6; weak D call: TRBD1 (6 bases). This receptor was identified in a woman aged 25 to 45 who had been exposed to COVID-19. The CDR3 DNA reads TGTGCCAGCAGCTTAAGCCGACAGGCGGTCATAACTAATTCACCCCTCCACTTT. The encoded protein is CASSLSRQAVITNSPLHF.